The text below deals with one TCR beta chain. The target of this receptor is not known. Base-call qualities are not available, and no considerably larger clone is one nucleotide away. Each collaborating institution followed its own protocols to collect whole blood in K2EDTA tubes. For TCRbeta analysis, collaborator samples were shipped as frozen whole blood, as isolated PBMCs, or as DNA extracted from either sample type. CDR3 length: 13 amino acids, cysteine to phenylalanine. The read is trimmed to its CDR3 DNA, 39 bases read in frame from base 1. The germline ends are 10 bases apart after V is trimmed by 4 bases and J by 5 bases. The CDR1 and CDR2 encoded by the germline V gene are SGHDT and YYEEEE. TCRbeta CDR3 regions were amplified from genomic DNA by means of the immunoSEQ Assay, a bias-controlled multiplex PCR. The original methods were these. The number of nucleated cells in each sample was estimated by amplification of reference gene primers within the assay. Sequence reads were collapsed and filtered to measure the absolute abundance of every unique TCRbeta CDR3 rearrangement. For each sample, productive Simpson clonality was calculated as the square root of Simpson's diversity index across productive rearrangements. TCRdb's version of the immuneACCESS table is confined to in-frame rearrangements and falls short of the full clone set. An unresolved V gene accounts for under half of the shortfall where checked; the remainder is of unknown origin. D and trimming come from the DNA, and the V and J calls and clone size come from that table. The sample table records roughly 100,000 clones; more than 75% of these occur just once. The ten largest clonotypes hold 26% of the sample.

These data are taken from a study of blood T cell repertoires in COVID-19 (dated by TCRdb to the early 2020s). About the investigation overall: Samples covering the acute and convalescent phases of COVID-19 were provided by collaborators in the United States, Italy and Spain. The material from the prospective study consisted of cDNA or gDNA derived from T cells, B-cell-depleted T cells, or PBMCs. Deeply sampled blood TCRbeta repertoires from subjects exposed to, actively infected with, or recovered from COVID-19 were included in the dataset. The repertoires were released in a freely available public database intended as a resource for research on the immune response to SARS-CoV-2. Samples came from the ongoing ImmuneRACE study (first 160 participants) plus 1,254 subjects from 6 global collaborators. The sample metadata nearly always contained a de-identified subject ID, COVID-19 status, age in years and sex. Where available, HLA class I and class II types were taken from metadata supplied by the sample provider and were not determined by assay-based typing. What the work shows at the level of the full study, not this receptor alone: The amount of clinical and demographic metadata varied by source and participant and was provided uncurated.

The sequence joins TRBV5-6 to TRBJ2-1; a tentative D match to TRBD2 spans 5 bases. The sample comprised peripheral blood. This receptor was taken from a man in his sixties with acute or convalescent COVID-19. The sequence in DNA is TGTGCCAGCAGCGCAACTAGGAACAATGAGCAGTTCTTC. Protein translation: CASSATRNNEQFF.